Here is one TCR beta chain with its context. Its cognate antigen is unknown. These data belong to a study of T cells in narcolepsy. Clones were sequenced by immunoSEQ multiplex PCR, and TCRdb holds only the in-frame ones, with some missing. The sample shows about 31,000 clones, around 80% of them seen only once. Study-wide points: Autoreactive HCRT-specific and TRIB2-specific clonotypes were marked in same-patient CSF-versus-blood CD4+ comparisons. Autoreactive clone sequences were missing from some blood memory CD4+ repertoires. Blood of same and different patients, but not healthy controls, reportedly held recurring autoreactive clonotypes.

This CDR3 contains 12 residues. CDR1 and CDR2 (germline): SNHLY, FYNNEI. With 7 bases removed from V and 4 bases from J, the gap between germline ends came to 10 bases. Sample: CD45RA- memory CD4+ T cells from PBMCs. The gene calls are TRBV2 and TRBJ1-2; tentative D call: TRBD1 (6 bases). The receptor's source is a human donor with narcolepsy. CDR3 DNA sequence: TGTGCCAGCACCCGGACAGCCTATGGCTACACCTTC. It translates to CASTRTAYGYTF.